The 26 T cell receptor beta chains presented below share a single source sample, sequenced in a study of naive and memory T cell subsets. The beta constant-region primer was an equimolar mix of two oligonucleotides covering TRBC1 and TRBC2. The ligated cDNA underwent four PCR rounds using SP2 and nested alpha and beta constant-region primers. From the UMI-ligation and nested PCR reads, TCRdb called clonotypes with MiXCR, one entry per CDR3 protein. The table has around 110,000 distinct CDR3 sequences, over 30% seen once; the top ten hold roughly 0.9%. Sequenced material: central memory CD4+ T cells from blood. These receptors were obtained from a human donor in good health.

The chain carries TRBV12-3 or TRBV12-4 and TRBJ2-3; 9 bases are shared with TRBD1. CDR3 length equals 16 residues. V dropped 4 bases and J dropped 3; count of bases not matched to a gene: 8. The CDR3 sequence: CASSSPGTGLTDTQYF. The CDR3 DNA reads as TGTGCCAGCAGTTCTCCCGGGACAGGGTTGACAGATACGCAGTATTTT.

This chain joins TRBV14 and TRBJ1-1; D call uncertain. Trimming took off 1 base at V and 4 bases at J, with 7 bases between the two ends. The CDR3 sequence is 13 residues long. CDR1 is SGHDN and CDR2 is FVKESK in the germline V gene. The CDR3 here is CASSQGRATEAFF. CDR3 DNA: TGTGCCAGCAGCCAAGGGAGAGCCACTGAAGCTTTCTTT. The full variable domain, rest sourced from reference TRBV14 and TRBJ1-1, is EAGVTQFPSHSVIEKGQTVTLRCDPISGHDNLYWYRRVMGKEIKFLLHFVKESKQDESGMPNNRFLAERTGGTYSTLKVQPAELEDSGVYFCASSQGRATEAFFGQGTRLTVV.

This rearrangement joins TRBV6-5 to TRBJ2-7, with D perhaps TRBD2 (5 bases). The CDR3 sequence is 13 residues long. Trimming took off 5 bases at V and 3 bases at J, with 11 bases between the two ends. Germline V lookup: CDR1 MNHEY, CDR2 SVGAGI. This CDR3 is CASSRGDGYEQYF. The CDR3 DNA reads TGTGCCAGCAGTCGGGGAGACGGCTACGAGCAGTACTTC.

The chain is built from TRBV12-3 or TRBV12-4 and TRBJ1-6; TRBD1 might be the D (6 bases). This CDR3 spans 15 amino acids. Trimming cost V 6 bases and J 7 bases, with 16 bases left between them. The CDR3 region is CASRTGGAYNSPLHF. The CDR3 coding sequence is TGTGCCAGCAGGACCGGGGGCGCGTACAATTCACCCCTCCACTTT.

The genes are TRBV19 and TRBJ2-1, with 7 positions matching TRBD2. The CDR3 extends over 14 amino acids. V gave up 4 bases and J gave up 6 bases; unmatched junction bases: 6. Germline assignment: CDR1 LNHDA and CDR2 SQIVND (reference sequence). CDR3 bases: TGTGCCAGTAGTAAGGCGGGAGCCCCCAATGAGCAGTTCTTC. Translated, it gives CASSKAGAPNEQFF.

This clonotype turned up a few times. The chain uses TRBV27 and TRBJ2-4; TRBD1 matches at 9 bases. The CDR3 sequence is 16 residues long. Looked up from germline, CDR1 is MNHEY and CDR2 is SMNVEV (reference sequence). The ends lost 0 bases at V and 2 bases at J; junction bases unmatched: 2. CDR3 nucleotides: TGTGCCAGCAGTTTATCGGGACAGGGAACCAAAAACATTCAGTACTTC. Its protein product is CASSLSGQGTKNIQYF.

At least ten counts were recorded for this clonotype. CDR3 loop: CASSTGLAGGGEQFF. CDR3 bases: TGTGCCAGCAGTACCGGACTAGCGGGAGGTGGTGAGCAGTTCTTC. J is TRBJ2-1 and V is TRBV2; 14 positions agree with TRBD2. The CDR3 extends over 15 amino acids. The V gene end was trimmed by 5 bases and the J gene end by 9 bases; junction bases not matched to a gene: 6. Germline CDR1 is SNHLY and CDR2 is FYNNEI.

The chain joins TRBV3-1 to TRBJ2-4; perhaps D is TRBD1 or TRBD2 (5 bases each). From germline, CDR1 is LGHDT and CDR2 YNNKEL (reference sequence). The V end was cut by 4 bases, the J end by 9 bases, with 16 bases between. The CDR3 is 14 residues long. Written as DNA, the CDR3 is TGTGCCAGCAGCCCGTCGCGAGGGACCGGCATTCAGTACTTC. This encodes CASSPSRGTGIQYF.

The chain couples TRBV6-2 or TRBV6-3 to TRBJ2-1, with TRBD1 as a possible D gene (6 bases). The CDR3 length is 15 residues. Germline assignment: CDR1 MNHEY and CDR2 SVGEGT. V lost 10 bases to trimming and J lost 1 base, with 17 bases between them. Here the CDR3 DNA reads TGTGCCATCCTAAAGGGACACGGATCCTACAATGAGCAGTTCTTC. Its translation: CAILKGHGSYNEQFF.

The J gene is TRBJ1-2, the V gene TRBV2; possible D gene TRBD1, 5 bases. This CDR3 comprises 14 residues. With 2 bases removed from V and 1 base from J, the gap between germline ends came to 8 bases. Germline CDR1 is SNHLY and CDR2 is FYNNEI. The CDR3 sequence: CASSESTVNYGYTF. As DNA, the CDR3 is TGTGCCAGCAGTGAATCGACAGTTAACTATGGCTACACCTTC.

The chain recombines TRBV18 with TRBJ2-1; 9 bases align to TRBD1. With V trimmed by 4 bases and J by 1 base, 2 bases remained unmatched. Germline V lookup: CDR1 KGHSH, CDR2 LQKENI. The CDR3 contains 15 residues. The DNA for the CDR3 is TGTGCCAGCTCACGGGGACAGGGATCCTACAATGAGCAGTTCTTC. Its protein is CASSRGQGSYNEQFF.

The gene calls are TRBV6-1 and TRBJ1-5; TRBD1 might be the D (6 bases). The CDR3 runs to 15 residues. The germline V gene has CDR1 MNHNS and CDR2 SASEGT. Trimming removed 0 bases from V and 9 bases from J, with 15 bases in between. CDR3 residues: CASSEALQGIMPQHF. In DNA, the CDR3 is TGTGCCAGCAGTGAAGCCCTACAGGGAATCATGCCCCAGCATTTT.

This chain uses TRBV5-1 with TRBJ1-2, with 8 bases lining up with TRBD1. CDR1 is SGHRS and CDR2 is YFSETQ in the germline V gene. The CDR3 runs to 18 residues. V was pared by 4 bases and J by 4 bases, with 18 bases of the junction left unmatched. This CDR3 reads CASSDGRTGSGNGYGYTF. The CDR3 region has the DNA TGCGCCAGCAGCGATGGACGGACAGGGTCTGGGAACGGCTATGGCTACACCTTC.

The J gene is TRBJ2-2, the V gene TRBV2; 10 bases are shared with TRBD1. The CDR3 spans 15 residues. The germline V gene has CDR1 SNHLY and CDR2 FYNNEI. With 7 bases clipped from V and 2 bases from J, the junction kept 4 bases outside the gene matches. The CDR3 here is CASMRQGANTGELFF. The CDR3 nucleotides read TGTGCCAGCATGAGACAGGGGGCCAACACCGGGGAGCTGTTTTTT.

This sequence joins TRBV2 and TRBJ2-1; no firm D call. CDR1 is SNHLY and CDR2 is FYNNEI in the germline V gene. The CDR3 covers 13 residues. Trimming took 2 bases from V and 5 from J, leaving 7 bases between them. The CDR3, as DNA: TGTGCCAGCAGTGAATTGGTCAACAATGAGCAGTTCTTC. Translating it yields CASSELVNNEQFF.

The chain combines TRBV28 with TRBJ1-3; perhaps TRBD1 as D (5 bases). The CDR3 extends over 13 amino acids. With 10 bases removed from V and 8 bases from J, the gap between germline ends came to 18 bases. CDR1 MDHEN and CDR2 SYDVKM come from the germline V gene. In DNA form, the CDR3 reads TGTGCCACCAGGGACGTTATAAAGGACACCATATATTTT. Protein product: CATRDVIKDTIYF.

This clonotype was counted a few times. The chain recombines TRBV7-9 with TRBJ1-1, with TRBD1 as a possible D gene (6 bases). The length of the CDR3 is 16 residues. Germline-derived CDR1 and CDR2 are SEHNR and FQNEAQ (reference sequence). Trimming pared 5 bases from V and 8 bases from J, leaving 24 bases between. CDR3 nucleotides: TGTGCCAGCAGCCCCTTAATCCGGTCGGGGGCCGTAGAAGCTTTCTTT. Translation: CASSPLIRSGAVEAFF. The full variable domain, its missing parts supplied by reference TRBV7-9 and TRBJ1-1, is DTGVSQNPRHKITKRGQNVTFRCDPISEHNRLYWYRQTLGQGPEFLTYFQNEAQLEKSRLLSDRFSAERPKGSFSTLEIQRTEQGDSAMYLCASSPLIRSGAVEAFFGQGTRLTVV.

V gene TRBV20-1 combines with J gene TRBJ2-1; 8 nucleotides match TRBD1. CDR1 is DFQATT and CDR2 is SNEGSKA in the germline V gene (reference sequence). The CDR3 covers 18 residues. Germline trimming cut 2 bases from V and 0 bases from J; bases unmatched to any gene: 12. As DNA, the CDR3 is TGCAGTGCTAGATCCGGGACAGGCCTTCCGAGCTCCTACAATGAGCAGTTCTTC. Translation: CSARSGTGLPSSYNEQFF.

The chain has TRBV20-1 and TRBJ2-7; 7 bases are shared with TRBD1. The CDR3 loop spans 15 amino acids. Germline CDR1 and CDR2: DFQATT and SNEGSKA (reference sequence). The V gene end was trimmed by 5 bases and the J gene end by 4 bases; junction bases not matched to a gene: 14. Written as DNA, the CDR3 is TGCAGTGCTCAACCACTCTGGACAGGTCGATACGAGCAGTACTTC. Protein sequence: CSAQPLWTGRYEQYF.

This chain links TRBV28 with TRBJ2-1, with 11 bases fitting TRBD1. The CDR3 sequence is 18 residues long. CDR1 is MDHEN and CDR2 is SYDVKM in the germline V gene. The ends lost 6 bases at V and 3 bases at J; junction bases unmatched: 13. CDR3 residues: CASSLPKRGQGGYNEQFF. The CDR3 DNA is TGTGCCAGCAGCCTCCCGAAAAGGGGACAGGGGGGCTACAATGAGCAGTTCTTC.

The table lists this clonotype with a few counts. The chain recombines TRBV7-9 with TRBJ2-3; TRBD1 matches 12 bases. Germline assignment: CDR1 SEHNR and CDR2 FQNEAQ (reference sequence). The CDR3 extends over 15 amino acids. The trim removed 3 bases at V and 6 bases at J, leaving 4 bases unmatched. CDR3 bases: TGTGCCAGCAGCTTGGGGACAGGGGGCGTGGATACGCAGTATTTT. Translating it yields CASSLGTGGVDTQYF.

This clonotype was counted ten times or more. The CDR3 protein is CASSPVTRILYEQYF. DNA for the CDR3: TGTGCCAGCTCACCGGTGACAAGAATCCTCTACGAGCAGTACTTC. This sequence joins TRBV18 and TRBJ2-7; D gene unclear. V was trimmed by 3 bases and J by 3 bases, leaving 15 bases between them. Germline V lookup: CDR1 KGHSH, CDR2 LQKENI. CDR3 length equals 15 residues.

This chain joins TRBV20-1 and TRBJ2-7; the D gene is possibly TRBD2 (5 bases). This CDR3 has 13 amino acids. In germline, CDR1 is DFQATT, CDR2 SNEGSKA (reference sequence). V lost 2 bases to trimming and J lost 2 bases, with 10 bases between them. CDR3 amino acids: CSARTTGAYEQYF. CDR3 DNA: TGCAGTGCTAGAACGACCGGGGCCTACGAGCAGTACTTC.

V gene TRBV19 combines with J gene TRBJ2-1; 10 nucleotides match TRBD2. J gave up 13 bases and V 1 base, and 13 bases lay outside the gene matches. CDR1 is LNHDA and CDR2 is SQIVND in the germline V gene (reference sequence). The CDR3 runs 16 residues. CDR3 in DNA: TGTGCCAGTAGTATAGGAGGCCCTAGCGGGAGTTTCGGCCAGTTCTTC. The encoded protein is CASSIGGPSGSFGQFF.

This chain uses TRBV13 with TRBJ2-1; a weak D match, TRBD2 (6 bases). Trimming cost V 2 bases and J 1 base, with 12 bases left between them. Germline CDR1 and CDR2: PRHDT and FYEKMQ (reference sequence). The CDR3 length is 16 residues. As DNA, the CDR3 is TGTGCCAGCAGCTTACCTAGGAGGGGATCCTACAATGAGCAGTTCTTC. Translating gives CASSLPRRGSYNEQFF.

The rearrangement links TRBV5-4 to TRBJ2-5; 8 bases agree with TRBD2. CDR1 is SGHNT, CDR2 YYREEE, per germline (reference sequence). The CDR3 consists of 14 residues. V lost 3 bases and J lost 4; bases outside the gene matches: 5. DNA of the CDR3: TGTGCCAGCAGCTGGGGACTAGACGGAGAGACCCAGTACTTC. Its translation is CASSWGLDGETQYF.